This TCR beta chain came from a study of shared clonotypes between healthy human individuals. This CDR3 has 17 residues. Germline CDR1 and CDR2: SGHVS and FQNEAQ. The V and J ends lost 1 base and 0 bases, in that order; junction bases with no gene match: 4. Measured with immunoSEQ multiplex PCR; TCRdb has only the in-frame clones, and not every one. The repertoire holds hundreds of thousands of clones, with 95% to 96% as singletons. Naivety among CD8 cells was defined by CD45RO negativity and positive CCR7 selection, thereby excluding terminally differentiated effector memory CD45RA+ cells. The chain couples TRBV7-8 to TRBJ2-1; 9 bases are a match to TRBD2. This TCR was recovered from a woman aged 25 to 39 in good health. Material: naive CD8+ T cells sorted from blood. The CDR3 region is CASSLDLREGSYNEQFF. CDR3 DNA: TGTGCCAGCAGCTTAGATCTGCGGGAGGGCTCCTACAATGAGCAGTTCTTC.